These 13 T cell receptor beta chains originate from one sample sequenced in a study of T cells in tuberculosis. After thawing and overnight rest, PBMC were stained with GMM-loaded CD1B tetramer, viability dye and anti-CD3 for sorting. C32 glucose monomycolate from Rhodococcus equi was loaded onto the CD1B tetramers. Data came from immunoSEQ multiplex PCR; TCRdb stores just in-frame clones and leaves some out. The table has roughly 59,000 clones, about 86% seen once. The specimen sequenced was CD1b-GMM tetramer-negative cells sorted from PBMCs. Source of these receptors: an adult woman with latent tuberculosis.

This clone was detected a few times. This rearrangement joins TRBV4-3 to TRBJ1-5, with D tentatively TRBD1 (5 bases). Between the trimmed V and J ends, which lost 2 bases and 7 bases, there was a span of 12 bases. CDR1 is LGHNA and CDR2 is YSLEER in the germline V gene. The CDR3 is 14 amino acids. The DNA of the CDR3 is TGCGCCAGCAGCCAACGGGGGGTAGGGCAGCCCCAGCATTTT. Its translation: CASSQRGVGQPQHF.

The chain couples TRBV7-3 to TRBJ2-2, with TRBD2 matching 9 bases. Germline-derived CDR1 and CDR2 are SGHTA and FQGTGA. This CDR3 has 17 amino acids. V lost 5 bases, J lost 7 bases, and 14 bases stayed unmatched. CDR3 residues: CASSPLLAGGPNGELFF. Here the CDR3 DNA reads TGTGCCAGCAGCCCGCTTTTGGCGGGAGGGCCCAACGGGGAGCTGTTTTTT.

CDR3 in amino acids: CASSLPKWERGRGDTQYF. CDR3 coding DNA: TGTGCCAGCAGCCTACCTAAGTGGGAGCGGGGGCGAGGAGATACGCAGTATTTT. This chain connects TRBV11-3 to TRBJ2-3; 8 nucleotides match TRBD2. V shed 5 bases, J shed 5 bases, and the junction held 18 bases outside the gene matches. Germline CDR1 is SGHNT and CDR2 is YENEEA. This CDR3 spans 18 amino acids.

This chain uses TRBV5-1 with TRBJ1-3; perhaps TRBD1 as D (5 bases). The germline gives CDR1 SGHRS, CDR2 YFSETQ. There are 15 residues in the CDR3. Trimming stripped 5 bases from V and 2 bases from J, with 14 bases between. The CDR3 loop reads CASSQGPPTGNTIYF. DNA of the CDR3: TGCGCCAGCAGTCAGGGCCCCCCTACTGGAAACACCATATATTTT.

The rearrangement links TRBV6-1 to TRBJ1-2; 9 bases map to TRBD1. V trimming: 5 bases; J trimming: 4 bases; junction bases outside the gene matches: 8. In germline, CDR1 is MNHNS, CDR2 SASEGT. The CDR3 has 15 amino acids. The CDR3 here is CASSRTGGLGYGYTF. CDR3 DNA: TGTGCCAGCAGTCGCACAGGGGGCCTAGGCTATGGCTACACCTTC.

The chain links TRBV5-8 to TRBJ1-3, with 11 bases identical to TRBD1. CDR3 length equals 15 residues. V lost 4 bases to trimming and J lost 4 bases; unmatched junction nucleotides: 4. Germline CDR1 is SGHTS and CDR2 is YDEGEE. This CDR3 is CASSLDRGRGNTIYF. In nucleotides, the CDR3 is TGTGCCAGCAGCCTGGACAGGGGGCGCGGAAACACCATATATTTT.

The gene calls are TRBV2 and TRBJ2-2, with a tentative D call TRBD2 (6 bases). The germline CDR1 and CDR2 sequences are SNHLY and FYNNEI. V was clipped by 5 bases and J by 6 bases, with 16 bases between them. The CDR3 is made up of 15 amino acids. The CDR3 loop is CASSSLAGVSGELFF. CDR3 nucleotides: TGTGCCAGCAGTTCACTAGCTGGAGTCTCCGGGGAGCTGTTTTTT.

V gene TRBV4-3 combines with J gene TRBJ2-2; possibly TRBD1 for D (6 bases). The CDR3 is 17 amino acids. Germline-derived CDR1 and CDR2 are LGHNA and YSLEER. Trimming stripped 2 bases from V and 0 bases from J, with 13 bases between. This CDR3 is CASSQHQGIANTGELFF. For the CDR3, the DNA is TGCGCCAGCAGCCAACATCAGGGGATCGCGAACACCGGGGAGCTGTTTTTT.

In this sample, this clone turned up a few times. The chain recombines TRBV30 with TRBJ1-2; the D gene is possibly TRBD1 (5 bases). From germline, CDR1 is GTSNPN and CDR2 SVGIG (reference sequence). The length of the CDR3 is 11 residues. Trimming took 4 bases from V and 5 from J, leaving 8 bases between them. The CDR3 coding sequence is TGTGCCTGGACAGGGTTTTATGGCTACACCTTC. Residues: CAWTGFYGYTF.

This clone has more than one count but fewer than ten. The gene calls are TRBV6-1 and TRBJ1-1; D gene ambiguous. The CDR3 runs 13 residues. Trimming stripped 2 bases from V and 1 base from J, with 5 bases between. The germline gives CDR1 MNHNS, CDR2 SASEGT. CDR3 residues: CASSERQNTEAFF. CDR3 DNA sequence: TGTGCCAGCAGTGAAAGACAGAACACTGAAGCTTTCTTT.

This chain uses TRBV7-6 with TRBJ2-5; TRBD1 matches 12 bases. With the DNA end fitting TRBJ2-7 better, the J assignment may be wrong. The CDR3 has 15 residues. Per germline, CDR1 SGHVS and CDR2 FNYEAQ. The CDR3 region has the DNA TGTGCCAGCAGCCCGGGACAGGGGGCCTCCTACGAGCAGTACTTC. Encoded protein: CASSPGQGASYEQYF.

The rearrangement links TRBV20-1 to TRBJ1-4; D gene ambiguous. Trimming stripped 6 bases from V and 5 bases from J, with 7 bases between. The CDR3 is 11 residues long. Germline loops: CDR1 DFQATT, CDR2 SNEGSKA (reference sequence). CDR3 residues: CSAEDNEKLFF. The CDR3, as DNA: TGCAGTGCGGAGGACAATGAAAAACTGTTTTTT.

This clone was seen a single time. The chain employs TRBV5-1 and TRBJ2-7, with D tentatively TRBD2 (6 bases). Germline CDR1 SGHRS, CDR2 YFSETQ. Between the trimmed V and J ends, which lost 4 bases and 7 bases, there was a span of 12 bases. This CDR3 spans 12 amino acids. CDR3 in amino acids: CASSRTGGEQYF. The CDR3 nucleotides read TGCGCCAGCAGCCGGACCGGAGGGGAGCAGTACTTC.